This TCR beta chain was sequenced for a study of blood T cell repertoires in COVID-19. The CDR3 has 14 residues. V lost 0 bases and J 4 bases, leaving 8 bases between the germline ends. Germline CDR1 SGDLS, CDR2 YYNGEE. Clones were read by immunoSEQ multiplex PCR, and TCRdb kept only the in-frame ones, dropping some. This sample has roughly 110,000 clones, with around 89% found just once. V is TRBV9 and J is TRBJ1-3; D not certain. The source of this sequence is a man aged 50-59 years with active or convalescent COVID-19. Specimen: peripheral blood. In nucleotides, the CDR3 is TGTGCCAGCAGCGTAGATCGAGGGGGAAACACCATATATTTT. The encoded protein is CASSVDRGGNTIYF.